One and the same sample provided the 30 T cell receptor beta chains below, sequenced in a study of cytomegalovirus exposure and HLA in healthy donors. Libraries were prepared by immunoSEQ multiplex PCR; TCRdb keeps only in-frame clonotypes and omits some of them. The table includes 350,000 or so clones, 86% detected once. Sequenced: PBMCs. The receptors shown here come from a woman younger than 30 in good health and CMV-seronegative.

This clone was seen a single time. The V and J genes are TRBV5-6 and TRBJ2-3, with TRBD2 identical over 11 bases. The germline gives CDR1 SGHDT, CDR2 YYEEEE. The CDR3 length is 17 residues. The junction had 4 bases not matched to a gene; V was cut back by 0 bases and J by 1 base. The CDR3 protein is CASSLDLAGGRTDTQYF. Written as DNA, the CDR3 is TGTGCCAGCAGCTTGGATCTAGCGGGAGGCCGCACAGATACGCAGTATTTT.

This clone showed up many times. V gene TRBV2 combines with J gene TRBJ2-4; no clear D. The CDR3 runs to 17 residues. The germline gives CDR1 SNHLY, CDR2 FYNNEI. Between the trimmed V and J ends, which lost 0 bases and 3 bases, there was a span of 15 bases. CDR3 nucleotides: TGTGCCAGCAGTGAAGCGCTTCCGGCGGAGTACAAAAACATTCAGTACTTC. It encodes CASSEALPAEYKNIQYF.

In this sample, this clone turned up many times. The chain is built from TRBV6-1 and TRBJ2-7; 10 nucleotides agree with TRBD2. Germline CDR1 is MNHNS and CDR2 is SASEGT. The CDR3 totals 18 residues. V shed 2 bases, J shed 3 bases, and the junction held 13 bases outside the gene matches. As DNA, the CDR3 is TGTGCCAGCAGTGAAAGTAGGTCTAGCGGGAGCCTGGTCTACGAGCAGTACTTC. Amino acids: CASSESRSSGSLVYEQYF.

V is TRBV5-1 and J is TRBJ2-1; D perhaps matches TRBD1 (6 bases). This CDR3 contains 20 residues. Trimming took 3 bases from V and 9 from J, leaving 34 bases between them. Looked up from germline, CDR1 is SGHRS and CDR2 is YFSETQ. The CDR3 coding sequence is TGCGCCAGCAGCTCCCAGGGGACCCCAACCTCAAGGTCCCATGTGGGTGAGCAGTTCTTC. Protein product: CASSSQGTPTSRSHVGEQFF.

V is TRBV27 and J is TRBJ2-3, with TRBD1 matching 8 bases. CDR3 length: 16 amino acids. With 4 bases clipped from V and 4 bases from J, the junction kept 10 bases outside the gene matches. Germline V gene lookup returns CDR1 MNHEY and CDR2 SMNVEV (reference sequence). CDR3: CASSYSATGDSDTQYF. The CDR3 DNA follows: TGTGCCAGCAGTTATTCCGCGACAGGGGATTCAGATACGCAGTATTTT.

This chain's CDR3 is CASSPTPGLAGAGEQFF. Here the CDR3 DNA reads TGTGCCAGCAGTCCAACTCCGGGACTAGCGGGAGCAGGGGAGCAGTTCTTC. The gene calls are TRBV27 and TRBJ2-1; 14 positions agree with TRBD2. The CDR3 length is 17 residues. CDR1 is MNHEY, CDR2 SMNVEV, per germline (reference sequence). V gave up 5 bases and J gave up 10 bases; unmatched junction bases: 13.

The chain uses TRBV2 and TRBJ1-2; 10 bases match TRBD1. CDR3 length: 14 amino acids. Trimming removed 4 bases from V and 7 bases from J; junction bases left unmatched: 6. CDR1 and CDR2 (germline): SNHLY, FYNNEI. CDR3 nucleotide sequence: TGTGCCAGCAGTGCTTTGGGACAGGGGTTTGGCTACACCTTC. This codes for CASSALGQGFGYTF.

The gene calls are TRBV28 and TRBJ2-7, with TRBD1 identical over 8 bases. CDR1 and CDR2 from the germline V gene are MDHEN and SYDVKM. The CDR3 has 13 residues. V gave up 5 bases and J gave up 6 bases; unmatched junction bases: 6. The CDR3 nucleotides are TGTGCCAGCAGTGATGGACAGGGAGGCGAGCAGTACTTC. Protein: CASSDGQGGEQYF.

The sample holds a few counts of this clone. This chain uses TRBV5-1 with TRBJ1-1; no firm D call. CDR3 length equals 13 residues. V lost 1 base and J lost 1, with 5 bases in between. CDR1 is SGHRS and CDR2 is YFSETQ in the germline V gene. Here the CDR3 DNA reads TGCGCCAGCAGCTTGCCGGGGAACACTGAAGCTTTCTTT. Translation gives CASSLPGNTEAFF.

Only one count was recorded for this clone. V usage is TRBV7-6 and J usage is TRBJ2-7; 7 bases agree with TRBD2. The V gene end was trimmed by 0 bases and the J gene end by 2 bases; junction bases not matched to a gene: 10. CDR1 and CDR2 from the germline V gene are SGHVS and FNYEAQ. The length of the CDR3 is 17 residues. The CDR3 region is CASSLAIPSGNPYEQYF. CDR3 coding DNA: TGTGCCAGCAGCTTAGCGATCCCTAGCGGCAATCCCTACGAGCAGTACTTC.

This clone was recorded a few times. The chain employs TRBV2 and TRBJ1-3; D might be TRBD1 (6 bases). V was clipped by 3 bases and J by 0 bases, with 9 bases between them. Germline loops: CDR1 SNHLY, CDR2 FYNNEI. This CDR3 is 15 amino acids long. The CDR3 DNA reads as TGTGCCAGCAGTGACAGGGGTAACTCTGGAAACACCATATATTTT. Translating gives CASSDRGNSGNTIYF.

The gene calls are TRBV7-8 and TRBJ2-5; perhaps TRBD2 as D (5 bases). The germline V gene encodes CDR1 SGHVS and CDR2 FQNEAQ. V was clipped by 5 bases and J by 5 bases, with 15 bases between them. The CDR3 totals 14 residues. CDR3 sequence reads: CASSRRGLPETQYF. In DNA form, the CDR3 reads TGTGCCAGCAGCCGGAGAGGGCTACCCGAGACCCAGTACTTC.

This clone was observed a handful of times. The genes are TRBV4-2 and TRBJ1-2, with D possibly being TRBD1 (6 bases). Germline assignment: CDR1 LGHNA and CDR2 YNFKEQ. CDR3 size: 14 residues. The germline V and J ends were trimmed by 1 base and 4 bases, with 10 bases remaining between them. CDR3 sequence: CASSQAGTLYGYTF. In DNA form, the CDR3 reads TGTGCCAGCAGCCAAGCCGGGACACTCTATGGCTACACCTTC.

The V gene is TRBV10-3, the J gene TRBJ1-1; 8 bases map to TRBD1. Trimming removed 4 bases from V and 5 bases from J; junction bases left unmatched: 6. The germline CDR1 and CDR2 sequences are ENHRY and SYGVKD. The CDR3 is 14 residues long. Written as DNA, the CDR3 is TGTGCCATCAGTGCGGTGACAGGGGAGACTGAAGCTTTCTTT. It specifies CAISAVTGETEAFF.

The CDR3 is CASSDSPYPSYNEQFF. The CDR3 nucleotides are TGTGCCAGCAGTGACTCTCCCTACCCCTCCTACAATGAGCAGTTCTTC. V usage is TRBV6-4 and J usage is TRBJ2-1, with D uncertain. V was cut by 0 bases and J by 0 bases, with 9 bases left in between. The CDR3 is 16 amino acids. Germline-derived CDR1 and CDR2 are MRHNA and SNTAGT.

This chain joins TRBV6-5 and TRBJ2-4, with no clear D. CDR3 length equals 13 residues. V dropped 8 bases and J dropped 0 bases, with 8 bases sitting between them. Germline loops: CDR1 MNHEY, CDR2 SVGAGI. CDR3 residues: CASGMLAKNIQYF. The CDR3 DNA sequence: TGTGCCAGCGGCATGCTAGCCAAAAACATTCAGTACTTC.

CDR3 coding DNA: TGTGCCAGCAGTACGTCACTTGGCTCCTACAATGAGCAGTTCTTC. Amino acid sequence: CASSTSLGSYNEQFF. The chain links TRBV27 to TRBJ2-1, with D unclear. Trimming removed 5 bases from V and 0 bases from J, with 11 bases in between. The CDR3 has 15 residues. The germline V gene encodes CDR1 MNHEY and CDR2 SMNVEV (reference sequence).

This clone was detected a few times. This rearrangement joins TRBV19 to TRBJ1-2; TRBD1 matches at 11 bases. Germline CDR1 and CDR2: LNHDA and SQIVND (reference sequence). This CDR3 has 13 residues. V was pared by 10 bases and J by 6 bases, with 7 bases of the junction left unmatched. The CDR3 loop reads CATAGTGGDGYTF. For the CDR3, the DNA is TGTGCCACGGCCGGGACAGGGGGGGATGGCTACACCTTC.

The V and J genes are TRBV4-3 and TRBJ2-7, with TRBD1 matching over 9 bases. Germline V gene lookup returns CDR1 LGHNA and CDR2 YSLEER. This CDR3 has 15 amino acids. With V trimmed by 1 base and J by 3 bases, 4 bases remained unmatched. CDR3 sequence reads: CASSQARTGDYEQYF. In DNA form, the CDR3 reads TGCGCCAGCAGCCAAGCCCGGACAGGGGACTACGAGCAGTACTTC.

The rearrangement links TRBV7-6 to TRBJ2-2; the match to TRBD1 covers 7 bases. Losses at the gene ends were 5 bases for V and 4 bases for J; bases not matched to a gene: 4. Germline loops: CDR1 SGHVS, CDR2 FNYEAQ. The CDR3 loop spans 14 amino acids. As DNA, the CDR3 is TGTGCCAGCAGCCCAGGGACAGCCACCGGGGAGCTGTTTTTT. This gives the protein CASSPGTATGELFF.

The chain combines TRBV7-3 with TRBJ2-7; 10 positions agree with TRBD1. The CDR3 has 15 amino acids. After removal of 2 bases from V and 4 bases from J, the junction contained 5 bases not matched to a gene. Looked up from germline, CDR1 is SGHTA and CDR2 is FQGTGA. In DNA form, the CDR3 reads TGTGCCAGCAGCTTATCCGGGACAGGGGAGTACGAGCAGTACTTC. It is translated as CASSLSGTGEYEQYF.

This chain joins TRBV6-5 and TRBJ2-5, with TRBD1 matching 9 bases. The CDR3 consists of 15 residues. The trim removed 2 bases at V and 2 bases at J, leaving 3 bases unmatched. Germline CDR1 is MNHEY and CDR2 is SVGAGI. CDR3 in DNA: TGTGCCAGCAGTTACCTACAGGGGGCACAAGAGACCCAGTACTTC. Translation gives CASSYLQGAQETQYF.

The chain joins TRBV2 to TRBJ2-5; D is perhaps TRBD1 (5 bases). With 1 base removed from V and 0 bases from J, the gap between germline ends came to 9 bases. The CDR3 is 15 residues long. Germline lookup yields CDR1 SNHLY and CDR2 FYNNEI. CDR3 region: CASSEGPGYQETQYF. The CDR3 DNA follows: TGTGCCAGCAGTGAAGGCCCAGGGTACCAAGAGACCCAGTACTTC.

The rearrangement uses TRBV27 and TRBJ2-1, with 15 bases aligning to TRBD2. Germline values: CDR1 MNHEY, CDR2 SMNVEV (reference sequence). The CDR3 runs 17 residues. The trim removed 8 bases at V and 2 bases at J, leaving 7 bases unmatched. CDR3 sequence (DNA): TGTGCCAGCCACCCCGGGACTAGCGGGAGGCCCTACAATGAGCAGTTCTTC. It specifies CASHPGTSGRPYNEQFF.

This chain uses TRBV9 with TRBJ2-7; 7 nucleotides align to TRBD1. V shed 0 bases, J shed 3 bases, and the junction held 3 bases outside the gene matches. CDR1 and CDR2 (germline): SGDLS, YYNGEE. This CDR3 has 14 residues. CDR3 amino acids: CASSVEWDSYEQYF. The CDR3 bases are TGTGCCAGCAGCGTAGAATGGGACAGCTACGAGCAGTACTTC.

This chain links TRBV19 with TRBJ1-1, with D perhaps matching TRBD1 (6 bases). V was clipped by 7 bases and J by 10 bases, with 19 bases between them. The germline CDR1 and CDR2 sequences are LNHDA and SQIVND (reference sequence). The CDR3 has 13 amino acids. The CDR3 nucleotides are TGTGCCAGTACCCTTCAGGGGTCTGCGGGAGCTTTCTTT. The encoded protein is CASTLQGSAGAFF. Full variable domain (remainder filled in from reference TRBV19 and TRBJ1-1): DGGITQSPKYLFRKEGQNVTLSCEQNLNHDAMYWYRQDPGQGLRLIYYSQIVNDFQKGDIAEGYSVSREKKESFPLTVTSAQKNPTAFYLCASTLQGSAGAFFGQGTRLTVV.

The CDR3 DNA reads TGTGCCAGCAGGGATACAGGGCTCGGGGCCAACGTCCTGACTTTC. This translates into CASRDTGLGANVLTF. This sequence joins TRBV27 and TRBJ2-6; weak D call: TRBD1 (6 bases). The CDR3 sequence is 15 residues long. Per germline, CDR1 MNHEY and CDR2 SMNVEV (reference sequence). Trimming left V 6 bases short and J 4 bases short, with 13 bases between.

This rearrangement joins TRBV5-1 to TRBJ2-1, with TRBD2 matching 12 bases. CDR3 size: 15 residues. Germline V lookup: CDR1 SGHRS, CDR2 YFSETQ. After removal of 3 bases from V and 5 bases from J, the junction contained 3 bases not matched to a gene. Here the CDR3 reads CASSSGLAGNNEQFF. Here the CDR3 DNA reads TGCGCCAGCAGCTCCGGACTAGCGGGAAACAATGAGCAGTTCTTC.

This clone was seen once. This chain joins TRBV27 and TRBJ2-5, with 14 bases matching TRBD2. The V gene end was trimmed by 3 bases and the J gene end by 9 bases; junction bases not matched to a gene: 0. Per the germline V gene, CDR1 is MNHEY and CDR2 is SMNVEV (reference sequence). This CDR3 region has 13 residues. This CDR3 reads CASSLTSGGAQYF. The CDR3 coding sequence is TGTGCCAGCAGTTTGACTAGCGGGGGGGCCCAGTACTTC.

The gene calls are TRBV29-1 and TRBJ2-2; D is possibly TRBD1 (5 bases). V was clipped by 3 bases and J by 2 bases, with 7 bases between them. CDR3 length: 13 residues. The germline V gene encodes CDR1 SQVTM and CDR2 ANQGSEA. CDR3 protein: CSVDQGNTGELFF. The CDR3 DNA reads TGCAGCGTTGACCAGGGAAACACCGGGGAGCTGTTTTTT.